This TCR beta chain was sequenced during a study of blood T cell repertoires in COVID-19. About the study: Some COVID-19 samples were acute and others convalescent; all came from the United States, Italy and Spain.

Per the authors' pipeline: Amplification with reference gene primers provided the estimates of nucleated cell counts. Sequenced by immunoSEQ multiplex PCR; TCRdb stores in-frame clones only, minus some. The V and J calls and clone size come from that table; D and trimming were worked out from the DNA. The sample lists 130,000 or so clones; around 84% were seen once. CDR1 and CDR2 from the germline V gene are SGHTA and FQGNSA. Trimming cost V 6 bases and J 3 bases, with 17 bases left between them. The CDR3 extends over 15 amino acids. This receptor was taken from a woman at least 80 years old with acute or convalescent COVID-19. The sequenced material came from peripheral blood. The chain couples TRBV7-2 to TRBJ1-1; perhaps TRBD1 as D (5 bases). The CDR3 DNA reads TGTGCCAGCAGGTTCGGGGGTCTTTCGGACACTGAAGCTTTCTTT. Encoded protein: CASRFGGLSDTEAFF.